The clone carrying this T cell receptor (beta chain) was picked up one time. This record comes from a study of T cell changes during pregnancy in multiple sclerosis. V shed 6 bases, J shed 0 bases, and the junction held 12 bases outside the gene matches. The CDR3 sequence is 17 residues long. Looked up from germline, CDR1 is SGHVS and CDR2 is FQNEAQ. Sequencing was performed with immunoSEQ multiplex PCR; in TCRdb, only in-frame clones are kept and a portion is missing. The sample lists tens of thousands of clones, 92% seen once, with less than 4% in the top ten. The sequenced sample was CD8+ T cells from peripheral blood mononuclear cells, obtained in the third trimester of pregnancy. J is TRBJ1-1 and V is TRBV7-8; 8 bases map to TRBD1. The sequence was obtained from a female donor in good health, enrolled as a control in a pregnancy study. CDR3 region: CASSRDRRDVMNTEAFF. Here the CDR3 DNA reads TGTGCCAGCAGTCGGGACAGGAGAGATGTGATGAACACTGAAGCTTTCTTT.